These 32 T cell receptor beta chains originate from one sample sequenced in a study of regulatory T cells in long-lasting Graves disease. Assembly of TCR beta libraries relied on iRepertoire HTBI primers together with Arm-PCR of CDR3 regions. Each CDR3 protein is one row after TCRdb ran MiXCR on the multiplex PCR reads. The sample has 450,000 or so distinct CDR3 sequences, 20% seen once; the top ten hold 7% to 10%. Specified time point: persistent/refractory GD, antithyroid drugs over 5 years with positive TRAb. Construction of the TCR library relied on RNA isolated from PBMCs. The source was peripheral blood mononuclear cells (PBMCs), collected when the disease was refractory, from a patient treated with antithyroid drugs. These receptors were obtained from a female donor with Graves disease.

This clonotype was counted between two and nine times. This sequence joins TRBV27 and TRBJ2-7, with 9 bases that match TRBD1. Germline CDR1 is MNHEY and CDR2 is SMNVEV (reference sequence). This CDR3 spans 15 amino acids. After removal of 6 bases from V and 4 bases from J, the junction contained 10 bases not matched to a gene. The chain's CDR3 is CASSTAGTGYYEQYF. The DNA for the CDR3 is TGTGCCAGCAGCACGGCCGGGACAGGGTATTACGAGCAGTACTTC.

This sequence joins TRBV4-1 and TRBJ1-1, with D maybe TRBD1 (6 bases). The V gene lost 8 bases and the J gene lost 1 base, with 17 bases spanning the gap. The CDR3 is 15 amino acids. In germline, CDR1 is MGHRA, CDR2 YSYEKL. The CDR3 DNA follows: TGCGCCAGCGGCCCCTGGGACACAGAGAACACTGAAGCTTTCTTT. Translating it yields CASGPWDTENTEAFF.

This clonotype occurred a few times. This chain connects TRBV6-1 to TRBJ1-6, with D perhaps matching TRBD1 (6 bases). Germline V gene lookup returns CDR1 MNHNS and CDR2 SASEGT. Trimming shortened V by 6 bases and J by 7 bases, and 16 bases separated the two germline ends. The CDR3 spans 15 residues. CDR3 sequence: CASSRGQIPNSPLHF. In DNA, the CDR3 is TGTGCCAGCAGCCGAGGACAGATCCCGAATTCACCCCTCCACTTT.

This clonotype was found many times. V and J are TRBV12-5 and TRBJ2-7, with 9 bases lining up with TRBD2. The germline V gene has CDR1 LGHNT and CDR2 FRNRAP. The junction had 20 bases not matched to a gene; V was cut back by 11 bases and J by 6 bases. The CDR3 is 16 amino acids. CDR3 DNA sequence: TGTGCTTATTGGGGTATTGCGGGAGGGCCCGACTGCGAGCAGTACTTC. Amino acids: CAYWGIAGGPDCEQYF.

This clonotype was counted at least ten times. The V call is TRBV12-3 or TRBV12-4, the J call TRBJ2-2, with 14 nucleotides matching TRBD2. This CDR3 has 18 amino acids. The V and J ends lost 3 bases and 4 bases, in that order; junction bases with no gene match: 7. CDR3 protein: CASSFRLAGGLRTGELFF. CDR3 in DNA: TGTGCCAGCAGTTTTCGACTAGCGGGAGGGTTGCGCACCGGGGAGCTGTTTTTT.

In regard to this clonotype: This sequence may be a read error, since a much larger clone differs from it by one base. This sequence joins TRBV20-1 and TRBJ2-7; 11 bases align to TRBD2. Trimming took 5 bases from V and 4 from J; bases not matched to a gene: 7. The CDR3 contains 14 residues. Germline values: CDR1 DFQATT, CDR2 SNEGSKA (reference sequence). CDR3 in DNA: TGCAGTGCTGGGGGAACTAGCGGGAGTTACGAGCAGTACTTC. This encodes CSAGGTSGSYEQYF.

Note on this clonotype: The junction departs from germline at one end; a sequencing error may be responsible. The chain joins TRBV4-2 to TRBJ2-2; the D gene is possibly TRBD2 (5 bases). Germline V gene data show CDR1 as LGHNA and CDR2 as YNFKEQ. This CDR3 has 17 residues. Written as DNA, the CDR3 is TGTGCCAGCAGCCAAGAAGTTTCACGGGCTAGCACCGGGGAGCTGTCTTTT. Protein sequence: CASSQEVSRASTGELSF.

About this clonotype itself: The junction departs from germline at one end; a sequencing error may be responsible. The chain combines TRBV18 with TRBJ2-4; 10 bases fit TRBD1. Germline values: CDR1 KGHSH, CDR2 LQKENI. The CDR3 loop spans 15 amino acids. The CDR3 loop reads CASSDAGTGVGSTFF. The CDR3 region has the DNA TGTGCCAGCTCAGATGCCGGGACAGGGGTCGGGAGTACGTTCTTC.

The chain uses TRBV6-1 and TRBJ2-2, with D tentatively TRBD1 (5 bases). The length of the CDR3 is 13 residues. V lost 3 bases to trimming and J lost 5 bases, with 7 bases between them. Germline CDR1 MNHNS, CDR2 SASEGT. For the CDR3, the DNA is TGTGCCAGCAGTGAGCACAGGACCGGGGAGCTGTTTTTT. This gives the protein CASSEHRTGELFF.

This clonotype has at least ten counts. The chain recombines TRBV6-5 with TRBJ1-1; 7 positions agree with TRBD1. Germline V gives CDR1 MNHEY, CDR2 SVGAGI. This CDR3 has 17 residues. J was trimmed by 1 base and V by 0 bases; bases with no gene match: 8. CDR3 bases: TGTGCCAGCAGTTACTCTACGCGGGACAGTTGGAACACTGAAGCTTTCTTT. This sequence encodes CASSYSTRDSWNTEAFF.

This clonotype has ten or more counts. The V call is TRBV6-1, the J call TRBJ1-1; D is perhaps TRBD1 (6 bases). The germline gives CDR1 MNHNS, CDR2 SASEGT. The V and J ends lost 5 bases and 4 bases respectively, with 14 bases between them. The CDR3 is 14 amino acids. CDR3 protein: CASSTKGGGTEAFF. The DNA of the CDR3 is TGTGCCAGCAGTACAAAGGGGGGAGGCACTGAAGCTTTCTTT.

This clonotype was observed a handful of times. The chain couples TRBV20-1 to TRBJ1-1, with TRBD1 as a possible D gene (6 bases). Between the trimmed V and J ends, which lost 1 base and 4 bases, there was a span of 13 bases. Looked up from germline, CDR1 is DFQATT and CDR2 is SNEGSKA (reference sequence). The CDR3 totals 14 residues. The CDR3 reads CSARGHRESTEAFF. CDR3 sequence (DNA): TGCAGTGCTAGAGGGCACAGGGAGTCCACTGAAGCTTTCTTT.

This clonotype was recorded many times. Compared with germline, one end of the junction differs, possibly owing to a read error. The chain has TRBV2 and TRBJ2-7; TRBD1 matches at 8 bases. The germline CDR1 and CDR2 sequences are SNHLY and FYNNEI. The length of the CDR3 is 14 residues. The CDR3 reads CASSEEAGGDPGNF. The CDR3 coding sequence is TGTGCCAGCAGTGAAGAGGCAGGGGGCGACCCCGGCAACTTC.

This chain uses TRBV20-1 with TRBJ2-5; 10 bases fit TRBD2. Per germline, CDR1 DFQATT and CDR2 SNEGSKA (reference sequence). CDR3 length: 15 residues. Trimming cost V 1 base and J 5 bases; bases outside gene matches: 7. The CDR3 sequence: CSARGSSGSPETQYF. For the CDR3, the DNA is TGCAGTGCTAGAGGATCTAGCGGGAGCCCTGAGACCCAGTACTTC.

This clonotype was detected many times. CDR3 region: CAITVGDRGPNYGYTF. The CDR3 DNA reads TGTGCCATCACCGTAGGGGACAGGGGCCCTAACTATGGCTACACCTTC. The gene calls are TRBV10-3 and TRBJ1-2, with 10 positions matching TRBD1. The CDR3 contains 16 residues. V lost 7 bases, J lost 0 bases, and 8 bases stayed unmatched. The germline CDR1 and CDR2 sequences are ENHRY and SYGVKD.

This clonotype appeared a few times. This clone may be a read error of a much larger clone one base away. V gene TRBV2 combines with J gene TRBJ2-7; the match to TRBD1 covers 11 bases. This CDR3 is built from 12 residues. Per the germline V gene, CDR1 is SNHLY and CDR2 is FYNNEI. The CDR3 DNA is TGTGCCGGGCGGACAGGGGGCTACGAGCAGTGCTTC. Residues: CAGRTGGYEQCF.

This clonotype has a count of ten or more. The V call is TRBV6-2 or TRBV6-3, the J call TRBJ2-2; D remains unclear. Trimming pared 0 bases from V and 8 bases from J, leaving 19 bases between. The CDR3 consists of 17 residues. The germline V gene has CDR1 MNHEY and CDR2 SVGEGT. CDR3 bases: TGTGCCAGCAGTTACTCCTTGTTCAACCGCGCTAAGGGGGAGCTGTTTTTT. Its protein product is CASSYSLFNRAKGELFF.

This rearrangement joins TRBV30 to TRBJ2-7, with a possible D match to TRBD2 (6 bases). The CDR3 has 13 residues. Germline values: CDR1 GTSNPN, CDR2 SVGIG (reference sequence). V lost 1 base and J lost 6, with 13 bases in between. CDR3 bases: TGTGCCTGGAGTGGCAACGGGAGAGGCGAGCAGTACTTC. It encodes CAWSGNGRGEQYF. Variable domain in full (rest from reference TRBV30 and TRBJ2-7): SQTIHQWPATLVQPVGSPLSLECTVEGTSNPNLYWYRQAAGRGLQLLFYSVGIGQISSEVPQNLSASRPQDRQFILSSKKLLLSDSGFYLCAWSGNGRGEQYFGPGTRLTVT.

This clonotype was recorded at least ten times. The chain couples TRBV5-1 to TRBJ2-7, with 13 bases matching TRBD2. In germline, CDR1 is SGHRS, CDR2 YFSETQ. The CDR3 loop spans 15 amino acids. V lost 3 bases and J lost 3; bases outside the gene matches: 3. CDR3 sequence: CASSWTSGRSYEQYF. The CDR3 DNA sequence: TGCGCCAGCAGCTGGACTAGCGGGAGAAGCTACGAGCAGTACTTC.

This clonotype was picked up many times. A much larger clone sits a single nucleotide away, making a read error possible. The rearrangement uses TRBV28 and TRBJ2-5, with TRBD1 as a possible D gene (7 bases). The CDR3 extends over 15 amino acids. Germline V gene lookup returns CDR1 MDHEN and CDR2 SYDVKM. The CDR3 region is CASRGGRGFVETQHF. In DNA, the CDR3 is TGTGCCAGCAGGGGGGGCAGGGGGTTTGTGGAGACCCAGCACTTC.

This clonotype was picked up many times. The V call is TRBV7-9, the J call TRBJ1-3, with D perhaps TRBD1 (6 bases). The germline V gene has CDR1 SEHNR and CDR2 FQNEAQ (reference sequence). Trimming took off 6 bases at V and 0 bases at J, with 12 bases between the two ends. The CDR3 runs 15 residues. The CDR3 here is CASSLAGDSGNTIYF. The CDR3 DNA is TGTGCCAGCAGTCTCGCAGGGGACTCTGGAAACACCATATATTTT. Based on the CDR3 plus reference TRBV7-9 and TRBJ1-3, the full variable domain is DTGVSQNPRHKITKRGQNVTFRCDPISEHNRLYWYRQTLGQGPEFLTYFQNEAQLEKSRLLSDRFSAERPKGSFSTLEIQRTEQGDSAMYLCASSLAGDSGNTIYFGEGSWLTVV.

This clonotype was counted a few times. The chain combines TRBV30 with TRBJ2-7; D gene ambiguous. Trimming removed 2 bases from V and 4 bases from J, with 9 bases in between. In germline, CDR1 is GTSNPN, CDR2 SVGIG (reference sequence). The CDR3 is 12 amino acids. CDR3 nucleotides: TGTGCCTGGAGTTCACCTTTATACGAGCAGTACTTC. Amino acid sequence: CAWSSPLYEQYF.

This clonotype has more than one count but fewer than ten. V usage is TRBV19 and J usage is TRBJ1-5, with D tentatively TRBD1 (5 bases). The germline V gene has CDR1 LNHDA and CDR2 SQIVND (reference sequence). The V gene lost 3 bases and the J gene lost 4 bases, with 13 bases spanning the gap. The CDR3 loop spans 15 amino acids. The CDR3, as DNA: TGTGCCAGTAGTATGTTAGGGGTTGGTAATCAGCCCCAGCATTTT. It yields the protein CASSMLGVGNQPQHF.

This clonotype was observed a handful of times. V usage is TRBV7-3 and J usage is TRBJ2-6; 8 bases are a match to TRBD1. This CDR3 has 17 amino acids. Germline V CDR1 and CDR2: SGHTA, FQGTGA. Trimming took 5 bases from V and 2 from J; bases not matched to a gene: 8. CDR3 amino acids: CASSKTAGGTGANVLTF. The CDR3 DNA sequence: TGTGCCAGCAGCAAAACAGCAGGGGGCACTGGGGCCAACGTCCTGACTTTC.

This clonotype was detected ten times or more. The CDR3 ends on some other residue instead of the conserved phenylalanine or tryptophan, so this is likely a read error. The chain carries TRBV7-2 and TRBJ2-5, with a weak D call TRBD2 (5 bases). Per germline, CDR1 SGHTA and CDR2 FQGNSA. V shed 5 bases and J shed 5 bases, with 18 bases lying between them. CDR3 size: 15 residues. CDR3 in amino acids: CASSLKGGRFETQYL. In DNA, the CDR3 is TGTGCCAGCAGCCTGAAGGGCGGGCGATTTGAGACCCAGTACTTG.

The sample holds a few counts of this clonotype. This chain joins TRBV29-1 and TRBJ2-2; 11 positions match TRBD1. Germline-derived CDR1 and CDR2 are SQVTM and ANQGSEA. Trimming cost V 3 bases and J 4 bases; bases outside gene matches: 4. The CDR3 loop spans 15 amino acids. The CDR3 sequence: CSVDGQGAGTGELFF. The CDR3 DNA sequence: TGCAGCGTTGATGGACAGGGGGCAGGCACCGGGGAGCTGTTTTTT.

This clonotype was counted only a few times. The J gene is TRBJ2-7, the V gene TRBV20-1, with TRBD2 identical over 9 bases. The CDR3 is made up of 17 amino acids. From germline, CDR1 is DFQATT and CDR2 SNEGSKA (reference sequence). Trimming took 1 base from V and 0 from J; bases not matched to a gene: 10. The DNA for the CDR3 is TGCAGTGCTAGAGTTTTGGGAGCGGGACTAGCCTCCTACGAGCAGTACTTC. This gives the protein CSARVLGAGLASYEQYF.

The V gene is TRBV29-1, the J gene TRBJ1-1; the D gene is possibly TRBD1 (5 bases). V was clipped by 4 bases and J by 4 bases, with 10 bases between them. This CDR3 has 12 amino acids. Looked up from germline, CDR1 is SQVTM and CDR2 is ANQGSEA. In DNA form, the CDR3 reads TGCAGCGTTGTGGGGGGGGGCACTGAAGCTTTCTTT. Its translation: CSVVGGGTEAFF.

This clonotype came up many times. The rearrangement links TRBV6-2 or TRBV6-3 to TRBJ1-1; D not resolved. The CDR3 runs to 14 residues. The V and J ends lost 5 bases and 3 bases respectively, with 13 bases between them. Germline V CDR1 and CDR2: MNHEY, SVGEGT. The CDR3 nucleotides read TGTGCCAGCAGTGGATGGGCATTTGACACTGAAGCTTTCTTT. This sequence encodes CASSGWAFDTEAFF.

This clonotype came up a few times. V gene TRBV5-8 combines with J gene TRBJ2-2; TRBD2 might be the D (6 bases). The CDR3 is 13 residues long. CDR1 is SGHTS, CDR2 YDEGEE, per germline. V lost 0 bases, J lost 8 bases, and 8 bases lay in between. The CDR3 region has the DNA TGTGCCAGCAGCTTGGTAGCGGCTGGGGAGCTGTTTTTT. Its translation: CASSLVAAGELFF.

This clonotype was observed at least ten times. The V gene is TRBV19, the J gene TRBJ2-5, with 12 bases identical to TRBD1. Trimming at V came to 6 bases and at J to 5 bases, leaving 4 bases not matched to a gene. Per the germline V gene, CDR1 is LNHDA and CDR2 is SQIVND (reference sequence). This CDR3 comprises 14 residues. CDR3: CASSGTGGLETQYF. The CDR3 DNA is TGTGCCAGTAGCGGGACAGGGGGCTTGGAGACCCAGTACTTC.

This chain joins TRBV29-1 and TRBJ1-2; D possibly corresponds to TRBD1 (6 bases). CDR3 size: 11 residues. Trimming removed 8 bases at V and 5 bases at J, with 12 bases between. In germline, CDR1 is SQVTM, CDR2 ANQGSEA. CDR3 sequence: CSFRDMYGYTF. The CDR3 nucleotides are TGCAGCTTTAGGGACATGTATGGCTACACCTTC.